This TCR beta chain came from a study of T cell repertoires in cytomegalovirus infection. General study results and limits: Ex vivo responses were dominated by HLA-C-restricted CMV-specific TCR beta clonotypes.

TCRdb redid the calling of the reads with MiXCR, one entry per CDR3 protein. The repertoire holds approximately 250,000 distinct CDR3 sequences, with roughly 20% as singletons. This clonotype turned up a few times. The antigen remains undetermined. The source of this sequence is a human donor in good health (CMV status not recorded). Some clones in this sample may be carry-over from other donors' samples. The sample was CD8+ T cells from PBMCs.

For the CDR3, the DNA is TGTGCCAGCAGTGAGGGGGGGATGGACACTGAAGCTTTCTTT. As protein: CASSEGGMDTEAFF. The chain uses TRBV2 and TRBJ1-1, with a possible D match to TRBD1 (5 bases). V was shortened by 3 bases and J by 3 bases, with 11 bases between the two germline ends. The length of the CDR3 is 14 residues. CDR1 and CDR2 (germline): SNHLY, FYNNEI.